Detailed here is one T cell receptor (beta chain). The authors reverse transcribed about 0.5 to 1 ug RNA with random hexamers. immunoSEQ multiplex PCR amplified TCR beta CDR3 across 54 Vbeta, 13 Jbeta. MiXCR, run by TCRdb on the immunoSEQ multiplex PCR reads, gives a single entry per CDR3 protein. This sample has about 140,000 distinct CDR3 sequences, with 94% found just once. This CDR3 comprises 13 residues. Germline values: CDR1 LNHNV, CDR2 YYDKDF (reference sequence). The J segment lost 3 bases and the V segment lost 8 bases, leaving 6 bases of the junction unmatched. This sample was included in a study of CD8 T cells in Susac syndrome.

This sequence was found in a human donor in good health. The sample was CD8+ T cells from PBMCs. This chain connects TRBV15 to TRBJ2-5; 7 bases fit TRBD2. The CDR3 reads CATQGLTKETQYF. The CDR3 DNA reads as TGTGCCACCCAGGGACTAACCAAAGAGACCCAGTACTTC.